The source of this TCR beta chain is a study of CD8 T cells in ankylosing spondylitis. Germline values: CDR1 LGHNA, CDR2 YSLEER. Trimming removed 6 bases from V and 5 bases from J; junction bases left unmatched: 10. The CDR3 has 15 amino acids. Study observations and caveats: A TCR beta motif of eight or nine highly homologous variants seemed to mark ankylosing spondylitis blood. Clones tied to disease were said to be significantly enriched in matched ankylosing spondylitis synovial fluid. A CD8+ phenotype characterized the disease-linked clones, which were relatively rare in peripheral blood.

For TCR beta, libraries came from quantitative 5'-RACE with molecular barcodes. TCRdb passed the 5' RACE reads through MiXCR, listing each CDR3 protein once. The sample records about 510,000 distinct CDR3 sequences, over 4% being singletons. In this sample, this clonotype turned up many times. Antigen unknown. The J gene is TRBJ2-7, the V gene TRBV4-3; 10 nucleotides match TRBD1. Sequences were obtained from blood, either unsorted or a sorted T cell fraction (not recorded which). The TCR sequence derives from a male donor with ankylosing spondylitis. CDR3 amino acids: CASSKSGTGDDEQYF. The CDR3, as DNA: TGCGCCAGCAGTAAATCCGGGACAGGGGACGACGAGCAGTACTTC.